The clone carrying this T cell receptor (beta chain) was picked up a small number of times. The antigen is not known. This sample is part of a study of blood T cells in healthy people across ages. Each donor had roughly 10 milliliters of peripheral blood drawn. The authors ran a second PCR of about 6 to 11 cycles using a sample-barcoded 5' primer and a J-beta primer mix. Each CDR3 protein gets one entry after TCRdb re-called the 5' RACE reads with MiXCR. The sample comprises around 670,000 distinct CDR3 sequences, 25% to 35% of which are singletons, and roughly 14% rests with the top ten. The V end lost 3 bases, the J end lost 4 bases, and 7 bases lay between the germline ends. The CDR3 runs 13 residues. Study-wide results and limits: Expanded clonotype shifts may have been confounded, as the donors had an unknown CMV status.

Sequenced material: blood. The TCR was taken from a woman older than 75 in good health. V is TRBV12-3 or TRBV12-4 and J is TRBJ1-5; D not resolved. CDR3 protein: CASSFRGNQPQHF. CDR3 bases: TGTGCCAGCAGTTTTCGGGGTAATCAGCCCCAGCATTTT.